This TCR beta chain was documented in a study of cytomegalovirus exposure and HLA in healthy donors. The CDR3 loop spans 15 amino acids. Germline lookup yields CDR1 LNHDA and CDR2 SQIVND (reference sequence). V dropped 3 bases and J dropped 1 base, with 10 bases sitting between them. The PCR was carried out with 60 Vbeta primers and 13 Jbeta primers. Some clones are missing from TCRdb's copy, which holds only in-frame ones; the method was immunoSEQ multiplex PCR. The sample holds around 150,000 clones; around 80% are singletons and the top ten take about 6.8%. Donors were nominally healthy when sampled, though unrecorded immune exposures were likely.

This sequence was found in a man aged 35 to 55 in good health and CMV-seropositive. The chain combines TRBV19 with TRBJ1-3; TRBD1 is a possible D gene (5 bases). What was sequenced was PBMCs. The CDR3 bases are TGTGCCAGTAGTATCTGGCAGGGATCTGGAAACACCATATATTTT. It codes for CASSIWQGSGNTIYF. Supplemented by reference TRBV19 and TRBJ1-3, the full variable domain reads DGGITQSPKYLFRKEGQNVTLSCEQNLNHDAMYWYRQDPGQGLRLIYYSQIVNDFQKGDIAEGYSVSREKKESFPLTVTSAQKNPTAFYLCASSIWQGSGNTIYFGEGSWLTVV.